This TCR beta chain was documented in a study of monozygotic twins with inflammatory bowel disease. Whole-study findings and limits: Against healthy co-twins, IBD patients had lower TCRbeta diversity (measured by inverse Simpson).

In the case of this clonotype: Its antigen remains unknown.

Nested PCRs (16 and 9 cycles, two total) were applied to TCRalpha and TCRbeta cDNA. TCRdb re-called the 5' RACE reads; every CDR3 protein appears as one record, without DNA. The sample holds more than 300,000 distinct CDR3 sequences. The length of the CDR3 is 15 residues. The germline CDR1 and CDR2 sequences are KGHSH and LQKENI. This clonotype was sampled from a human donor with ulcerative colitis or Crohn's disease, or a healthy co-twin of an affected twin (not recorded which). Sequencing was done on a sample of blood. The chain has TRBV18 and TRBJ2-7; TCRdb lists TRBD1, though no DNA is available to test this call. This CDR3 reads CASSPSRDRSYEQYF.